These 6 T cell receptor beta chains share one sample of origin, sequenced in a study of shared clonotypes between healthy human individuals (dated by TCRdb to about 2020). Libraries were prepared through the immunoSEQ multiplex PCR assay. The immuneACCESS repertoire file appears here via TCRdb, limited to in-frame rearrangements. These files lack a portion of the clones; in checked studies, under half of the deficit traces to unresolved V genes, and the cause of the others is not known. This sample holds about 820,000 clones; 80% to 95% were observed only once. Of the sample, 20% to 30% falls within the top ten clones. CD8 naive samples were obtained by positive selection for CCR7 among CD45RO-negative cells, yielding a CD45RA+CCR7+ population from which TemRA cells were excluded. The sequencing input was naive CD8+ T cells sorted from blood. The intended sense of this specimen's cell subset or site label: CD45RA+CCR7+. The origin of the receptors is a man between 25 and 39 years old in good health.

The V gene is TRBV7-9, the J gene TRBJ2-1; TRBD2 aligns across 10 bases. V lost 5 bases to trimming and J lost 6 bases; unmatched junction nucleotides: 10. CDR1 and CDR2 (germline): SEHNR, FQNEAQ (reference sequence). The CDR3 is 16 amino acids. The CDR3 sequence is CASSLVLAGEGNEQFF. The CDR3 nucleotides are TGTGCCAGCAGCCTCGTTCTAGCGGGAGAAGGCAATGAGCAGTTCTTC.

The genes are TRBV10-1 and TRBJ2-7, with TRBD1 matching 7 bases. After removal of 2 bases from V and 2 bases from J, the junction contained 6 bases not matched to a gene. The CDR3 spans 15 residues. Germline V gives CDR1 WNHNN, CDR2 SYGVQD (reference sequence). The CDR3 sequence is CASSEGVQGTYEQYF. The CDR3 DNA sequence: TGCGCCAGCAGTGAGGGAGTACAGGGGACCTACGAGCAGTACTTC.

The gene calls are TRBV7-9 and TRBJ2-2; D unclear. CDR1 is SEHNR, CDR2 FQNEAQ, per germline (reference sequence). The CDR3 runs to 12 residues. The ends were cut back, 10 bases at V and 7 bases at J, with 13 bases in the middle. The CDR3 reads CANSQDLGELFF. For the CDR3, the DNA is TGTGCCAACAGTCAGGACCTCGGGGAGCTGTTTTTT.

This chain connects TRBV7-2 to TRBJ2-7, with 11 bases matching TRBD2. V shed 5 bases, J shed 1 base, and the junction held 10 bases outside the gene matches. Germline V gene sequence: CDR1 SGHTA, CDR2 FQGNSA. CDR3 length: 17 residues. The CDR3 spells CASSVDLAGGISYEQYF. Written as DNA, the CDR3 is TGTGCCAGCAGCGTTGATTTAGCGGGAGGGATTTCCTACGAGCAGTACTTC.

The rearrangement joins TRBV9 to TRBJ2-7; D ambiguous. Germline V gene sequence: CDR1 SGDLS, CDR2 YYNGEE. V was trimmed by 4 bases and J by 2 bases, leaving 16 bases between them. The CDR3 length is 15 residues. The CDR3 loop reads CASSPNFASTYEQYF. The CDR3 coding sequence is TGTGCCAGCAGCCCTAACTTTGCCAGTACCTACGAGCAGTACTTC.

The chain links TRBV4-1 to TRBJ2-7; perhaps TRBD2 as D (5 bases). V was trimmed by 2 bases and J by 2 bases, leaving 16 bases between them. Germline CDR1 and CDR2: MGHRA and YSYEKL. This CDR3 spans 16 amino acids. This CDR3 reads CASSQRAGLTTYEQYF. The CDR3 DNA reads TGCGCCAGCAGCCAAAGGGCTGGACTCACCACCTACGAGCAGTACTTC.